The 2 T cell receptor beta chains given below trace back to one sample, sequenced in a study of T cell repertoires in cytomegalovirus infection (dated by TCRdb to about 2019). Sequencing was performed on an Illumina HiSeq 1500. Starting from the raw public reads, TCRdb applied fastp trimming at Q25, assembled clones with MiXCR and retained in-frame beta chains. Each CDR3 protein appears once, grouped with its most common genes and DNA. Across this sample there are around 900,000 distinct CDR3 sequences, with roughly a third seen only once. The ten biggest clones cover over 10% of the sample. These TCRs are of unknown antigen specificity. This specimen's treatment or condition label, per the study, means: in vitro stimulation with specific CMV peptide epitopes to enrich CMV-specific T cells. Here the sequenced sample was cultured CD8+ T cells from PBMCs, taken from culture after CMV antigen stimulation. The receptors were sampled from a human donor in good health (CMV status not recorded). Some clones in this sample may be carry-over from other donors' samples.

This clonotype was recorded once. CDR3 loop: CASSYSKGARGTEAFF. In DNA form, the CDR3 reads TGTGCCAGCAGTTACTCGAAGGGGGCGCGCGGCACTGAAGCTTTCTTT. The J gene is TRBJ1-1, the V gene TRBV6-5, with 7 bases aligning to TRBD1. CDR3 length: 16 residues. Trimming took 0 bases from V and 4 from J; bases not matched to a gene: 8. Germline CDR1 reads MNHEY; CDR2 reads SVGAGI.

V is TRBV19 and J is TRBJ2-3; possible D gene TRBD2, 6 bases. Trimming cost V 5 bases and J 4 bases, with 16 bases left between them. Germline V gene sequence: CDR1 LNHDA, CDR2 SQIVND (reference sequence). This CDR3 contains 15 residues. This CDR3 reads CASSFRRGRPDTQYF. CDR3 bases: TGTGCCAGTAGTTTCCGACGGGGGAGGCCAGATACGCAGTATTTT.